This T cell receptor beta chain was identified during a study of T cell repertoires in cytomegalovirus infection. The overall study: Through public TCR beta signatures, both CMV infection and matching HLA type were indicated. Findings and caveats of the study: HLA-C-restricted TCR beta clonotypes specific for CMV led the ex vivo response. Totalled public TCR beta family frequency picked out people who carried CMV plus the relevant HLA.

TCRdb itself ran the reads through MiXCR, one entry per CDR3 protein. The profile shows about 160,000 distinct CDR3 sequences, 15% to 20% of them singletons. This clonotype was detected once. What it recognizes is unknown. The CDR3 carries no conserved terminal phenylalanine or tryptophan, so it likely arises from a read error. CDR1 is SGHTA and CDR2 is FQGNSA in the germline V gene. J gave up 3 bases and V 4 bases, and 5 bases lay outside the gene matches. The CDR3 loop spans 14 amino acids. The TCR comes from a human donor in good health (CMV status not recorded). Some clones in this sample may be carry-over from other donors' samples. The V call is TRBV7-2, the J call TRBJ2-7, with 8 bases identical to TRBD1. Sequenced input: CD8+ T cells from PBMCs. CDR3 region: CASSWGQDGYEQYL. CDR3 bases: TGTGCCAGCAGCTGGGGACAGGACGGCTACGAGCAGTACTTG.